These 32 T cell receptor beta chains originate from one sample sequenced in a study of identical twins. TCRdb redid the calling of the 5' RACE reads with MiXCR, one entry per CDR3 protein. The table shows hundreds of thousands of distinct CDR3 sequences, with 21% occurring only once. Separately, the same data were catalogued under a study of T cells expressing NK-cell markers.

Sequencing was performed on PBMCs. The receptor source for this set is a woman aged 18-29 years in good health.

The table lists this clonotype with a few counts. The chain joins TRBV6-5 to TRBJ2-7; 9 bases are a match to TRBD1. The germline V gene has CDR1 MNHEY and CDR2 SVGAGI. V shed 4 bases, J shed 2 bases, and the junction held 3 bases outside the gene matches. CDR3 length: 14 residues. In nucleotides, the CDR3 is TGTGCCAGCAGTTTCCGGACAGGGGCCTACGAGCAGTACTTC. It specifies CASSFRTGAYEQYF.

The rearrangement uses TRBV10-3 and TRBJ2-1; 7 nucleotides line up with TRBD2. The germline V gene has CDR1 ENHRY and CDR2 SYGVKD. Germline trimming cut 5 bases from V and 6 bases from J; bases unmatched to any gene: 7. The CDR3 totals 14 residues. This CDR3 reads CAISRSGEGNEQFF. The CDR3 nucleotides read TGTGCCATCAGTCGGAGCGGGGAGGGCAATGAGCAGTTCTTC.

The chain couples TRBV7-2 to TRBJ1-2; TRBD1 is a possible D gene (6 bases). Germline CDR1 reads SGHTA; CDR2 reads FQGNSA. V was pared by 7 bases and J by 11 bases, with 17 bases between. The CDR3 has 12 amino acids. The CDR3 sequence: CASNPETGPYTF. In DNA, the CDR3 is TGTGCCAGCAATCCCGAGACAGGCCCATACACCTTC.

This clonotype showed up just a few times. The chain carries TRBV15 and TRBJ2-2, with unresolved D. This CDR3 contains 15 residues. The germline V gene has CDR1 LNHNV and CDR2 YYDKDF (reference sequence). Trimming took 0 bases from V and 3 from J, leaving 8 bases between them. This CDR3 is CATSRDPTHTGELFF. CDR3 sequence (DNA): TGTGCCACCAGCAGAGATCCCACCCACACCGGGGAGCTGTTTTTT.

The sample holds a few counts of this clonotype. The CDR3 spells CASSPGTLYNEQFF. In DNA form, the CDR3 reads TGCGCCAGCAGCCCCGGGACTCTCTACAATGAGCAGTTCTTC. V usage is TRBV5-1 and J usage is TRBJ2-1, with D maybe TRBD2 (6 bases). V shed 4 bases and J shed 3 bases, with 11 bases lying between them. Germline loops: CDR1 SGHRS, CDR2 YFSETQ. This CDR3 region has 14 residues.

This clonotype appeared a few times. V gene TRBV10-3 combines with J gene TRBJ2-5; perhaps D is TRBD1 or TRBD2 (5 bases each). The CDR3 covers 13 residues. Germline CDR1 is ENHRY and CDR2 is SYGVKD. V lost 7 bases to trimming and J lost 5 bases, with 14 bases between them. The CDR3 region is CAIKGTATETQYF. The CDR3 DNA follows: TGTGCCATCAAAGGGACCGCCACGGAGACCCAGTACTTC.

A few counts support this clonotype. The CDR3 is CASSLLPPQETQYF. DNA of the CDR3: TGCGCCAGCAGCTTGTTACCACCCCAAGAGACCCAGTACTTC. The chain joins TRBV5-1 to TRBJ2-5, with D uncertain. Germline CDR1 reads SGHRS; CDR2 reads YFSETQ. The CDR3 runs 14 residues. Trimming took 1 base from V and 1 from J, leaving 8 bases between them.

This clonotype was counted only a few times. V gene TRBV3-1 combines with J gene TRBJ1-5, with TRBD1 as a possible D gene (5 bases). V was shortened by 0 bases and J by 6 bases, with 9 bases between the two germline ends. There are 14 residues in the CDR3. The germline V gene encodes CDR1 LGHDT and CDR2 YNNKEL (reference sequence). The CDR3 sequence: CASSQEGTPQPQHF. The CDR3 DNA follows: TGTGCCAGCAGCCAAGAGGGGACGCCTCAGCCCCAGCATTTT.

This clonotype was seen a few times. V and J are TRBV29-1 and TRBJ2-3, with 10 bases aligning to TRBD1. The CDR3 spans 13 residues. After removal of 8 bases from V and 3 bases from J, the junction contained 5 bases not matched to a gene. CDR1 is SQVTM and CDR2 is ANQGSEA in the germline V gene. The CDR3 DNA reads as TGCAGCAACCGGGACAGGGGAACAGATACGCAGTATTTT. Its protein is CSNRDRGTDTQYF.

The CDR3 here is CASSFTPGLGPFF. The CDR3 nucleotides are TGTGCCAGCAGTTTCACCCCGGGACTAGGTCCGTTCTTC. The chain employs TRBV12-3 or TRBV12-4 and TRBJ2-1; 8 positions match TRBD2. This CDR3 region has 13 residues. V lost 3 bases and J lost 15; bases outside the gene matches: 10.

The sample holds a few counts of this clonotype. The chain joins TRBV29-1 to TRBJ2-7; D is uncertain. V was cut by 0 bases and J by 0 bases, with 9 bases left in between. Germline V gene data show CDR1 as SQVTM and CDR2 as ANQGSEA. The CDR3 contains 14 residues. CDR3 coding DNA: TGCAGCGTTGAAGATGGTACAAACTCCTACGAGCAGTACTTC. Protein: CSVEDGTNSYEQYF.

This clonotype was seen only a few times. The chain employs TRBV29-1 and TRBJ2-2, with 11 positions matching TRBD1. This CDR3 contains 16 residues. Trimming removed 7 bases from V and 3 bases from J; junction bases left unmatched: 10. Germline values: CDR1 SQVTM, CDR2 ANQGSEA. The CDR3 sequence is CSAPKGQGAYTGELFF. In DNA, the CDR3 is TGCAGCGCACCCAAAGGACAGGGGGCCTACACCGGGGAGCTGTTTTTT.

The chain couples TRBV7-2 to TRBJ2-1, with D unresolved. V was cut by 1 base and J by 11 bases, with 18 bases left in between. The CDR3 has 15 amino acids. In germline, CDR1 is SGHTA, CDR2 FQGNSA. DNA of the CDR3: TGTGCCAGCAGCTTAGAGGACGGAGACACCCGACAGCAGTTCTTC. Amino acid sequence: CASSLEDGDTRQQFF.

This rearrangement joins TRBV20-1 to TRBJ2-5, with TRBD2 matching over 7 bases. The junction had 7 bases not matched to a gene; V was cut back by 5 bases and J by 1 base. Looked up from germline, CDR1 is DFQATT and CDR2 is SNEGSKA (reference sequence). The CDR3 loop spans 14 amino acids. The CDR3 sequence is CSAHTLAAQETQYF. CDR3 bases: TGCAGTGCTCACACCCTAGCGGCCCAAGAGACCCAGTACTTC.

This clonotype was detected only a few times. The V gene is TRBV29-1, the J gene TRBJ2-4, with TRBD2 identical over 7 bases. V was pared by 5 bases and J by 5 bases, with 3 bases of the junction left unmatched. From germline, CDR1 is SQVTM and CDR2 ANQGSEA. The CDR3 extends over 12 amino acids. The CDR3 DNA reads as TGCAGCGTTTATGCGGGGGAAAACATTCAGTACTTC. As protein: CSVYAGENIQYF.

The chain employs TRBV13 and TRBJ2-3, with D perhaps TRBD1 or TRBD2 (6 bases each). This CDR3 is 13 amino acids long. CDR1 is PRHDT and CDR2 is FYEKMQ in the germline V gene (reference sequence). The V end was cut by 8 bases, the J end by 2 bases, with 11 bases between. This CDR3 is CASHGGNTDTQYF. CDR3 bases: TGTGCCAGCCACGGGGGCAACACAGATACGCAGTATTTT.

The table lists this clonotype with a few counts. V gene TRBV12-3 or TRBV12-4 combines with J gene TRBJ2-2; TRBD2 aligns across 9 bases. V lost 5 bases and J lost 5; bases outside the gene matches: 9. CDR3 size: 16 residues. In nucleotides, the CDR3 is TGTGCCAGCAGTCCTTTAGCGGGAGTAGAAACCGGGGAGCTGTTTTTT. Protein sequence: CASSPLAGVETGELFF.

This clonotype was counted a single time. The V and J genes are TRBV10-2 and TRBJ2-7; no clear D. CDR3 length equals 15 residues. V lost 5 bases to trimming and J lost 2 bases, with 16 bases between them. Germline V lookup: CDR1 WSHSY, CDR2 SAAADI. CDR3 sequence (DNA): TGCGCCAGCAGTATTCTTGACTCCGGAGCCTACGAGCAGTACTTC. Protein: CASSILDSGAYEQYF.

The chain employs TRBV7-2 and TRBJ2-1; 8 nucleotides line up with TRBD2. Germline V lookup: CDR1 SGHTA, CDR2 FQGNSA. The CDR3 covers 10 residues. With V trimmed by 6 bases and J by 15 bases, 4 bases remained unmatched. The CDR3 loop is CASSPGLGFF. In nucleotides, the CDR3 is TGTGCCAGCAGTCCGGGACTAGGGTTCTTC.

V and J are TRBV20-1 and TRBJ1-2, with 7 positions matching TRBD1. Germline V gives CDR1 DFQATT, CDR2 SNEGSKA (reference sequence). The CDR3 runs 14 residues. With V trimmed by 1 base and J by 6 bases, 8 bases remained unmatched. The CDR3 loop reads CSARGFRGRDGYTF. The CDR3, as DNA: TGCAGTGCTAGAGGATTCAGGGGGAGAGATGGCTACACCTTC.

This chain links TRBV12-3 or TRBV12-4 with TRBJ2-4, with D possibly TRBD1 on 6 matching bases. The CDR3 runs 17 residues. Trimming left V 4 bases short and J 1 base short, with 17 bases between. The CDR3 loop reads CASSSSSLGAAKNIQYF. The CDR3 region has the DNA TGTGCCAGCAGTTCGAGCTCGTTGGGGGCGGCCAAAAACATTCAGTACTTC.

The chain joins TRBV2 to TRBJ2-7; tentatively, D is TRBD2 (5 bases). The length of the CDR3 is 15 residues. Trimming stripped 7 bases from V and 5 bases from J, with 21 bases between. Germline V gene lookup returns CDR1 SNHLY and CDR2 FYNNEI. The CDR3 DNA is TGTGCCAGCATGACCTCACGGGGTTTCGCGAACGAGCAGTACTTC. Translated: CASMTSRGFANEQYF.

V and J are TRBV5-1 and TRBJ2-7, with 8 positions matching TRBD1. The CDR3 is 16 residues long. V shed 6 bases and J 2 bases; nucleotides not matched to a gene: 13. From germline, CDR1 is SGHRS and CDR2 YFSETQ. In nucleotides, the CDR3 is TGCGCCAGCACAATGTCCGGGACAGGTCTTACCTACGAGCAGTACTTC. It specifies CASTMSGTGLTYEQYF. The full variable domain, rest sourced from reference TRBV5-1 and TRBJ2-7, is KAGVTQTPRYLIKTRGQQVTLSCSPISGHRSVSWYQQTPGQGLQFLFEYFSETQRNKGNFPGRFSGRQFSNSRSEMNVSTLELGDSALYLCASTMSGTGLTYEQYFGPGTRLTVT.

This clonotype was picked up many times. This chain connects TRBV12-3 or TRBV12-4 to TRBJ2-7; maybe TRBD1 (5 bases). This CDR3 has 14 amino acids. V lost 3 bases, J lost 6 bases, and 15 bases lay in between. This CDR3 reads CASSLQGRGREQYF. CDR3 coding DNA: TGTGCCAGCAGTTTGCAGGGAAGGGGCCGCGAGCAGTACTTC.

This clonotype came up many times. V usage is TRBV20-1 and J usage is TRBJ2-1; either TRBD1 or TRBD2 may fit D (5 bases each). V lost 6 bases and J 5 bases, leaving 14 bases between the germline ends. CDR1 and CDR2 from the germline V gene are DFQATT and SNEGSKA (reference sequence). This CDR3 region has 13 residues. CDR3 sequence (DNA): TGCAGTGCAAGGGGACCGGTCAACAATGAGCAGTTCTTC. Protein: CSARGPVNNEQFF.

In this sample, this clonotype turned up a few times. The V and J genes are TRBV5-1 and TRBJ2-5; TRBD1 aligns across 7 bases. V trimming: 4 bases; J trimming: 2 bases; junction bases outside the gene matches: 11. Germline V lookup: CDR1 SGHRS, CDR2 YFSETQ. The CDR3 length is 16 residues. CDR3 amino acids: CASSLRTGGNQETQYF. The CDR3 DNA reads TGCGCCAGCAGCCTACGGACAGGAGGTAATCAAGAGACCCAGTACTTC.

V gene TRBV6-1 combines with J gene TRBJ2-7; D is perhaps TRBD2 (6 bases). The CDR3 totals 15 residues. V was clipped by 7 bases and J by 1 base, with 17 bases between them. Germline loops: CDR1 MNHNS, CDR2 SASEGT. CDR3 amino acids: CASTVQRVVSYEQYF. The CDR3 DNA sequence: TGTGCCAGCACGGTCCAGCGGGTGGTTTCCTACGAGCAGTACTTC.

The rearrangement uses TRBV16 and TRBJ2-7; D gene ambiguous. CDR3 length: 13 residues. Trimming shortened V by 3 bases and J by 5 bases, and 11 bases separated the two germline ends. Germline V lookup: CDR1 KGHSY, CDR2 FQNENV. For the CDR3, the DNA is TGTGCCAGCAGCCAGCCTTCCCGGGACGAGCAGTACTTC. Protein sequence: CASSQPSRDEQYF.

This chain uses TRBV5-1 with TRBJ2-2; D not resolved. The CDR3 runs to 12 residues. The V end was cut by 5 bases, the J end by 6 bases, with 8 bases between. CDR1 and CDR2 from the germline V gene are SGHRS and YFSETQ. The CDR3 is CASRDRPGELFF. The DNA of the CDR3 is TGCGCCAGCAGGGACCGCCCCGGGGAGCTGTTTTTT.

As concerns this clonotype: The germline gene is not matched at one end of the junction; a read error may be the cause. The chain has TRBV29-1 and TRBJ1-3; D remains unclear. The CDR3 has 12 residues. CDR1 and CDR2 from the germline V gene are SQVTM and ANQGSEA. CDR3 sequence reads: CSVQDSGNTIYF. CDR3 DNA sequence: TGCAGCGTTCAAGATTCTGGAAACACCATATATTTT.

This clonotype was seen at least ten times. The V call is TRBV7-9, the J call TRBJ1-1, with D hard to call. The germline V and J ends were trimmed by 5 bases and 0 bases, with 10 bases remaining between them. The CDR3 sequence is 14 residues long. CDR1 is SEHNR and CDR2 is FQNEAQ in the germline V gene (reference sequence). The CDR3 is CASSPDSLNTEAFF. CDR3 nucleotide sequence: TGTGCCAGCAGCCCGGATTCCTTGAACACTGAAGCTTTCTTT.

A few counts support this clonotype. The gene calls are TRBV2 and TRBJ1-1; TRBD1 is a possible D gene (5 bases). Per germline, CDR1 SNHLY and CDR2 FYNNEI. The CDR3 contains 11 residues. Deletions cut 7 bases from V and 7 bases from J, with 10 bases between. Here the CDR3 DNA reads TGTGCCAGCACGAGTGGGGGTGAAGCTTTCTTT. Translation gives CASTSGGEAFF.